What follows is one TCR beta chain and its context. Antigen unknown. Sample treatment: roughly 19 received Ad26.COV2.S at low or high dose, single or two shots; 5 received placebo; per-sample allocation not given. Samples came from day 63 after the first vaccine or placebo injection. The data were obtained in a study of Ad26.COV2.S vaccination and SARS-CoV-2 variants. The length of the CDR3 is 13 residues. Trimming removed 3 bases from V and 1 base from J, with 7 bases in between. Germline loops: CDR1 SGHRS, CDR2 YFSETQ. Broader study findings: Across vaccine and placebo recipients, the breadth of non-spike TCRs was similar.

Profiled with immunoSEQ multiplex PCR; TCRdb holds only in-frame clones, not every one. Of over 400,000 clones detected, 92% appear once; the ten largest clones hold about 1.7%. This clonotype was sampled from a person aged 18-60 years who received the Ad26.COV2.S COVID-19 vaccine or a placebo. The rearrangement links TRBV5-1 to TRBJ1-1; no clear D. This sample comprised peripheral blood, obtained in a trial of Ad26.COV2.S vaccine versus placebo. The CDR3 coding sequence is TGCGCCAGCAGCTATGTTTCGAACACTGAAGCTTTCTTT. Its translation: CASSYVSNTEAFF.